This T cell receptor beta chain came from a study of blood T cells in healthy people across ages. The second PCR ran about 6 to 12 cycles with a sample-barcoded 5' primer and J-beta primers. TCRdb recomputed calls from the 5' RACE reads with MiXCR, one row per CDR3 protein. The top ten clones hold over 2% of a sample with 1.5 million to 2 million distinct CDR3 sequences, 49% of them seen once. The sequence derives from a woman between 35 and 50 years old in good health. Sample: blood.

The CDR3: CASSPPGLAAPQETQYF. CDR3 DNA: TGTGCCAGCAGTCCGCCCGGACTAGCGGCGCCTCAAGAGACCCAGTACTTC. This chain links TRBV27 with TRBJ2-5, with TRBD2 matching 10 bases. The CDR3 is 17 residues long. V trimming: 5 bases; J trimming: 2 bases; junction bases outside the gene matches: 11. Germline values: CDR1 MNHEY, CDR2 SMNVEV (reference sequence).